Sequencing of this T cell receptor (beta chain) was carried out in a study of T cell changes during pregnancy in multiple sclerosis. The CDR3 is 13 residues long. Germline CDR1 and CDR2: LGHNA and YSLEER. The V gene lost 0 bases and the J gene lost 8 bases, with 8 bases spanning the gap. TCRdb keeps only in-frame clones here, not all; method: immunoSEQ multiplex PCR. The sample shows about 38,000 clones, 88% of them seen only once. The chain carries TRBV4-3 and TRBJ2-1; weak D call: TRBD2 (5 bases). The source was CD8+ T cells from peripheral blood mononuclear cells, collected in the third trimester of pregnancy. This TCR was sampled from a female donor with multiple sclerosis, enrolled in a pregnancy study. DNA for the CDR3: TGCGCCAGCAGCCAAGACCAGGAGGATGAGCAGTTCTTC. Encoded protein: CASSQDQEDEQFF.